This entry features one TCR beta chain sequence. V lost 2 bases and J 1 base, leaving 8 bases between the germline ends. Germline loops: CDR1 ENHRY, CDR2 SYGVKD. The CDR3 runs 15 residues. This sample stems from a study of blood T cell repertoires in COVID-19. Study-wide background: Samples of COVID-19 (acute and convalescent) were obtained from the United States, Italy and Spain. PBMCs, B-cell-depleted T cells, or T cells were the source of the cDNA or gDNA that made up the material.

Original data processing: Researchers report that nucleated cell counts were estimated from reference gene primer amplification. Libraries were prepared by immunoSEQ multiplex PCR; TCRdb keeps only in-frame clonotypes and omits some of them. V, J and clone size derive from that table, while D and trimming were established from the DNA sequence. Here the sample spans approximately 280,000 clones, 70% to 90% being singletons. This receptor was identified in a man aged 18 to 29 with active or convalescent COVID-19. V usage is TRBV10-3 and J usage is TRBJ2-2, with TRBD1 as a possible D gene (6 bases). Material: peripheral blood. As DNA, the CDR3 is TGTGCCATCAGTGAGGGGGGCCAGAACACCGGGGAGCTGTTTTTT. This gives the protein CAISEGGQNTGELFF.